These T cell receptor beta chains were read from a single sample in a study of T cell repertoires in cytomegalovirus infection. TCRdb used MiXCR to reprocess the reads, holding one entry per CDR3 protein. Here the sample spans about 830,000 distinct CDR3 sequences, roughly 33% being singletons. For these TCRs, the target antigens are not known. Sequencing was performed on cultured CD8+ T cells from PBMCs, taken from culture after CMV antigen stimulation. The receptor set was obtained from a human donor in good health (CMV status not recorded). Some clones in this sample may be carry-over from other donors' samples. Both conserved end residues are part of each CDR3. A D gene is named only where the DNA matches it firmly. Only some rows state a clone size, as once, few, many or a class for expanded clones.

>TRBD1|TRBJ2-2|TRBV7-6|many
TGTGCCAGCAGTAAAAGCAGGGGGTCGAACACCGGGGAGCTGTTTTTT
CASSKSRGSNTGELFF
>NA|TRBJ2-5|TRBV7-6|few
TGTGCCAGCAGCTTAAAGGGTTTTGCGGGAGAGACCCAGTACTTC
CASSLKGFAGETQYF
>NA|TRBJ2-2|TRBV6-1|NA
TGTGCCAGCAGTGCATCACAGTACCAGTTTGGCACCGGGGAGCTGTTTTTT
CASSASQYQFGTGELFF
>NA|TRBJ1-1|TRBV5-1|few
TGCGCCAGCAGCTACATGACAGTGAACACTGAAGCTTTCTTT
CASSYMTVNTEAFF
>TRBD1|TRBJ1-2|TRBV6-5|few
TGTGCCAGCAGTTCCGGGACAGATAGAGGTGGCTACACCTTC
CASSSGTDRGGYTF
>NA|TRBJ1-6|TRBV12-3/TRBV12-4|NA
TGTGCCAGCAGTACCTCCGACGGGTCAGGTAATTCACCCCTCCACTTT
CASSTSDGSGNSPLHF
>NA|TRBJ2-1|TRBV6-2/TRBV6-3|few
TGTGCCAGCAGCCCCCCGGGACCCCAGTTCTTC
CASSPPGPQFF
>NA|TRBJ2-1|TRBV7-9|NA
TGTGCCAGCAGCCCTCCCCGGGCAGGCTACAATGAGCAGTTCTTC
CASSPPRAGYNEQFF
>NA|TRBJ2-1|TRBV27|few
TGTGCCAGCAGTTTGAGCAATTGGAGGGCCAATGAGCAGTTCTTC
CASSLSNWRANEQFF
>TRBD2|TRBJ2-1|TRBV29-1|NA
TGCAGCGCAATACTAGCGGTTTACAATGAGCAGTTCTTC
CSAILAVYNEQFF
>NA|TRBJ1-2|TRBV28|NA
TGTGCCAGCAGTTACCTGCAGGGTGTGAACTATGGCTACACCTTC
CASSYLQGVNYGYTF
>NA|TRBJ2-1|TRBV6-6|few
TGTGCCAGCAGCTACCCCCGGCCGTGGCAGTTCTTC
CASSYPRPWQFF
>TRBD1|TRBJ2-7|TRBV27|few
TGTGCCAGCAGTTTGATCCGCTCGGGACAGGGGGTCCACGAGCAGTACTTC
CASSLIRSGQGVHEQYF
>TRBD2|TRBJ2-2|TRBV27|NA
TGTGCCAGCGCATTGGGACTAGCGGGGCACGCGAACACCGGGGAGCTGTTTTTT
CASALGLAGHANTGELFF
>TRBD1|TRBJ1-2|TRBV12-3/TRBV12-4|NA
TGTGCCAGCATGACAGGGGAGTCTTATGGCTACACCTTC
CASMTGESYGYTF
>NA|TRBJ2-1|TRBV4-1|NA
TGCGCCAGCAGCCATCCCGGCAGGGAACAGTTCTTC
CASSHPGREQFF
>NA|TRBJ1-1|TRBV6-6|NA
TGTGCCAGCAGCTACACCTGGGGCGAGGAAGCTTTCTTT
CASSYTWGEEAFF